The next 27 T cell receptor beta chains were all read from a single sample in a study of shared clonotypes between healthy human individuals (dated by TCRdb to the early 2020s). Receptor libraries were prepared by the immunoSEQ multiplex PCR assay. TCRdb stores this immuneACCESS table with in-frame sequences only. Part of the clones is absent; in the studies checked, under half of the shortfall reflects unresolved V genes, and no reason is known for the rest. Present in this sample are 2 million to 2.5 million clones, 90% to 95% of which were seen just once. In total, the top ten clones hold under 0.45% of the sample. The specimen was naive CD4+ T cells from PBMCs. The label giving this sample's cell subset or site can be read as: CD45RA+ positively selected. All receptors come from a man between 18 and 29 years old in good health. Some clones in this sample may be carry-over from other donors' samples.

This clone was found a few times. The CDR3 coding sequence is TGTGCCTGGATACAGGGGGCTGGCACTGAAGCTTTCTTT. Its protein product is CAWIQGAGTEAFF. The chain uses TRBV30 and TRBJ1-1; 9 bases match TRBD1. This CDR3 contains 13 residues. Germline assignment: CDR1 GTSNPN and CDR2 SVGIG (reference sequence). With V trimmed by 4 bases and J by 4 bases, 4 bases remained unmatched. Combining the CDR3 with reference TRBV30 and TRBJ1-1 gives the whole variable domain SQTIHQWPATLVQPVGSPLSLECTVEGTSNPNLYWYRQAAGRGLQLLFYSVGIGQISSEVPQNLSASRPQDRQFILSSKKLLLSDSGFYLCAWIQGAGTEAFFGQGTRLTVV.

As regards this clone: Distinct nucleotide sequences in the sample also encode this CDR3. This rearrangement joins TRBV28 to TRBJ2-5; D is perhaps TRBD2 (5 bases). The germline V gene has CDR1 MDHEN and CDR2 SYDVKM. V lost 5 bases and J lost 0, with 13 bases in between. This CDR3 is 15 amino acids long. DNA for the CDR3: TGTGCCAGCAGTCCACCGGGAACGTACCAAGAGACCCAGTACTTC. Its protein is CASSPPGTYQETQYF.

The chain uses TRBV5-8 and TRBJ1-2; a possible D gene is TRBD1 (5 bases). V lost 3 bases, J lost 0 bases, and 9 bases lay in between. The CDR3 runs to 14 residues. Germline V gene lookup returns CDR1 SGHTS and CDR2 YDEGEE. The CDR3 region is CASSSSGTNYGYTF. CDR3 coding DNA: TGTGCCAGCAGCTCTTCAGGGACTAACTATGGCTACACCTTC. The variable domain in full, with the rest retrieved from reference TRBV5-8 and TRBJ1-2, is EAGVTQSPTHLIKTRGQQATLRCSPISGHTSVYWYQQALGLGLQFLLWYDEGEERNRGNFPPRFSGRQFPNYSSELNVNALELEDSALYLCASSSSGTNYGYTFGSGTRLTVV.

This chain links TRBV30 with TRBJ1-1, with 7 bases identical to TRBD1. The CDR3 length is 14 residues. Unmatched junction bases numbered 6, after V lost 5 bases and J lost 0 bases. CDR1 and CDR2 from the germline V gene are GTSNPN and SVGIG (reference sequence). In DNA form, the CDR3 reads TGTGCCTGGGGGGACAGTGGAGTGAACACTGAAGCTTTCTTT. Translated: CAWGDSGVNTEAFF. The whole variable domain, filled in from reference TRBV30 and TRBJ1-1, reads SQTIHQWPATLVQPVGSPLSLECTVEGTSNPNLYWYRQAAGRGLQLLFYSVGIGQISSEVPQNLSASRPQDRQFILSSKKLLLSDSGFYLCAWGDSGVNTEAFFGQGTRLTVV.

This sequence joins TRBV28 and TRBJ1-1, with 8 bases lining up with TRBD1. The V gene end was trimmed by 1 base and the J gene end by 8 bases; junction bases not matched to a gene: 6. This CDR3 contains 14 residues. CDR1 MDHEN and CDR2 SYDVKM come from the germline V gene. CDR3 residues: CASSLYRGGQEAFF. The CDR3 DNA is TGTGCCAGCAGTTTATACAGGGGGGGACAGGAAGCTTTCTTT.

The CDR3 loop reads CASTRDAGLAEAFF. The DNA of the CDR3 is TGTGCCAGCACCCGGGACGCTGGCCTGGCTGAAGCTTTCTTT. This sequence joins TRBV6-5 and TRBJ1-1; tentatively, D is TRBD1 (5 bases). Between the trimmed V and J ends, which lost 7 bases and 6 bases, there was a span of 18 bases. Per germline, CDR1 MNHEY and CDR2 SVGAGI. This CDR3 has 14 residues.

This chain connects TRBV7-2 to TRBJ1-2; 9 nucleotides align to TRBD1. V lost 1 base to trimming and J lost 4 bases; unmatched junction nucleotides: 4. This CDR3 is built from 15 residues. Germline lookup yields CDR1 SGHTA and CDR2 FQGNSA. This CDR3 is CASSLGRDRAYGYTF. The CDR3 region has the DNA TGTGCCAGCAGCTTAGGCAGGGACAGGGCCTATGGCTACACCTTC. The entire variable domain, with the rest obtained from reference TRBV7-2 and TRBJ1-2, is as follows: GAGVSQSPSNKVTEKGKDVELRCDPISGHTALYWYRQSLGQGLEFLIYFQGNSAPDKSGLPSDRFSAERTGGSVSTLTIQRTQQEDSAVYLCASSLGRDRAYGYTFGSGTRLTVV.

The count of this clone is one. The CDR3 DNA sequence: TGCGCCAGCAGCCACACTAGCGGGCTCCAAGAGACCCAGTACTTC. This codes for CASSHTSGLQETQYF. V is TRBV4-1 and J is TRBJ2-5; 9 bases fit TRBD2. Unmatched junction bases numbered 3, after V lost 3 bases and J lost 1 base. Germline V lookup: CDR1 MGHRA, CDR2 YSYEKL. The CDR3 is 15 amino acids.

V gene TRBV5-1 combines with J gene TRBJ2-2, with D maybe TRBD2 (5 bases). This CDR3 spans 12 amino acids. Germline lookup yields CDR1 SGHRS and CDR2 YFSETQ. Trimming cost V 9 bases and J 2 bases, with 8 bases left between them. CDR3 region: CATTGNTGELFF. In nucleotides, the CDR3 is TGCGCCACCACGGGAAACACCGGGGAGCTGTTTTTT.

The CDR3 nucleotides are TGTGCCAGCAGCGTAGGCAGGGGGCACAGTGAGCAGTTCTTC. It codes for CASSVGRGHSEQFF. The chain combines TRBV9 with TRBJ2-1, with 8 nucleotides matching TRBD1. The CDR3 has 14 amino acids. Germline V gene data show CDR1 as SGDLS and CDR2 as YYNGEE. Trimming took 0 bases from V and 9 from J; bases not matched to a gene: 5.

The rearrangement joins TRBV10-3 to TRBJ2-1; 10 nucleotides line up with TRBD2. Per germline, CDR1 ENHRY and CDR2 SYGVKD. J gave up 10 bases and V 6 bases, and 18 bases lay outside the gene matches. The CDR3 covers 17 residues. The CDR3 loop is CAIRRPAGGPANGEQFF. CDR3 in DNA: TGTGCCATCAGAAGACCAGCGGGAGGGCCTGCCAATGGGGAGCAGTTCTTC.

The genes are TRBV6-5 and TRBJ1-4; D is unclear. Per the germline V gene, CDR1 is MNHEY and CDR2 is SVGAGI. Trimming removed 2 bases at V and 8 bases at J, with 9 bases between. CDR3 length equals 13 residues. CDR3 DNA sequence: TGTGCCAGCAGTTACGGGTTAGGAGAAAAACTGTTTTTT. Amino acid sequence: CASSYGLGEKLFF.

V gene TRBV6-5 combines with J gene TRBJ1-4; D ambiguous. The CDR3 is made up of 15 amino acids. Trimming pared 0 bases from V and 3 bases from J, leaving 8 bases between. CDR1 and CDR2 (germline): MNHEY, SVGAGI. In DNA form, the CDR3 reads TGTGCCAGCAGTTACTCGACGCTGGCTAATGAAAAACTGTTTTTT. It codes for CASSYSTLANEKLFF.

The V and J genes are TRBV28 and TRBJ1-2; D unclear. Trimming pared 1 base from V and 4 bases from J, leaving 10 bases between. CDR3 length: 14 amino acids. Germline V gene data show CDR1 as MDHEN and CDR2 as SYDVKM. The CDR3 loop is CASSLFSGSYGYTF. The DNA for the CDR3 is TGTGCCAGCAGTTTATTTTCGGGATCCTATGGCTACACCTTC.

V and J are TRBV13 and TRBJ1-5; 11 bases map to TRBD1. V dropped 6 bases and J dropped 3; count of bases not matched to a gene: 13. The CDR3 runs 18 residues. The germline gives CDR1 PRHDT, CDR2 FYEKMQ (reference sequence). CDR3 coding DNA: TGTGCCAGCAGTCGCAGTGACCGGACAGGGGGCCCCAATCAGCCCCAGCATTTT. Translated: CASSRSDRTGGPNQPQHF.

The chain recombines TRBV7-6 with TRBJ1-2, with 7 bases identical to TRBD1. The V gene end was trimmed by 2 bases and the J gene end by 8 bases; junction bases not matched to a gene: 5. The CDR3 covers 13 residues. Germline V lookup: CDR1 SGHVS, CDR2 FNYEAQ. CDR3 nucleotides: TGTGCCAGCAGCTTACAGGGGGATGGCGGCTACACCTTC. This codes for CASSLQGDGGYTF. Complete variable domain (other parts from reference TRBV7-6 and TRBJ1-2): GAGVSQSPRYKVTKRGQDVALRCDPISGHVSLYWYRQALGQGPEFLTYFNYEAQQDKSGLPNDRFSAERPEGSISTLTIQRTEQRDSAMYRCASSLQGDGGYTFGSGTRLTVV.

This CDR3 is CASSSTRGASDTQYF. CDR3 in DNA: TGCGCCAGCAGCTCGACTCGCGGTGCATCGGATACGCAGTATTTT. The rearrangement joins TRBV5-1 to TRBJ2-3; D remains unclear. The CDR3 totals 15 residues. Trimming pared 3 bases from V and 6 bases from J, leaving 17 bases between. The germline gives CDR1 SGHRS, CDR2 YFSETQ.

This clone showed up just once. Germline and junction disagree at one end, which may indicate a read error. This chain uses TRBV7-9 with TRBJ1-1; D remains ambiguous. The CDR3 covers 16 residues. Per the germline V gene, CDR1 is SEHNR and CDR2 is FQNEAQ (reference sequence). CDR3 sequence reads: CASSLGYRTTNAEAFF. CDR3 bases: TGTGCCAGCAGCTTAGGGTACAGAACGACGAACGCTGAAGCTTTCTTT. Variable domain in full (rest from reference TRBV7-9 and TRBJ1-1): DTGVSQNPRHKITKRGQNVTFRCDPISEHNRLYWYRQTLGQGPEFLTYFQNEAQLEKSRLLSDRFSAERPKGSFSTLEIQRTEQGDSAMYLCASSLGYRTTNAEAFFGQGTRLTVV.

The V and J genes are TRBV5-1 and TRBJ2-2; D might be TRBD2 (5 bases). Trimming took 4 bases from V and 3 from J, leaving 13 bases between them. The V gene's germline CDR1 is SGHRS and CDR2 YFSETQ. The CDR3 extends over 15 amino acids. CDR3 DNA sequence: TGCGCCAGCAGCCCGCGAGGGTCGGACACCGGGGAGCTGTTTTTT. Translated, it gives CASSPRGSDTGELFF.

With respect to this clone: Additional DNA sequences in this sample encode the identical CDR3. This chain's CDR3 is CASSPTGGDQPQHF. CDR3 nucleotide sequence: TGTGCCAGCTCACCGACAGGGGGCGATCAGCCCCAGCATTTT. The chain links TRBV18 to TRBJ1-5; 10 positions match TRBD1. Germline V lookup: CDR1 KGHSH, CDR2 LQKENI. V lost 3 bases to trimming and J lost 5 bases; unmatched junction nucleotides: 1. The CDR3 covers 14 residues.

Remarks on this clone: The sample contains more than one DNA sequence encoding this CDR3. V is TRBV5-1 and J is TRBJ1-1, with 7 bases identical to TRBD1. From germline, CDR1 is SGHRS and CDR2 YFSETQ. The CDR3 loop spans 13 amino acids. The junction had 3 bases not matched to a gene; V was cut back by 2 bases and J by 5 bases. DNA for the CDR3: TGCGCCAGCAGCTTAACAGGGGTGACTGAAGCTTTCTTT. It encodes CASSLTGVTEAFF.

V and J are TRBV27 and TRBJ1-4, with D possibly TRBD1 on 5 matching bases. The CDR3 runs to 14 residues. The germline CDR1 and CDR2 sequences are MNHEY and SMNVEV (reference sequence). Trimming stripped 3 bases from V and 4 bases from J, with 9 bases between. The CDR3 coding sequence is TGTGCCAGCAGTTTCTTAAGGGGTAATGAAAAACTGTTTTTT. Encoded protein: CASSFLRGNEKLFF.

The chain uses TRBV7-6 and TRBJ2-1; either TRBD1 or TRBD2 may fit D (6 bases each). The CDR3 sequence is 12 residues long. Trimming took 5 bases from V and 8 from J, leaving 10 bases between them. CDR1 is SGHVS and CDR2 is FNYEAQ in the germline V gene. The CDR3, as DNA: TGTGCCAGCAGCGGAGGGGGACATGAGCAGTTCTTC. Encoded protein: CASSGGGHEQFF.

The genes are TRBV18 and TRBJ2-3, with 7 bases lining up with TRBD2. The V segment lost 4 bases and the J segment 1 base; nucleotides outside the gene matches: 8. Looked up from germline, CDR1 is KGHSH and CDR2 is LQKENI. This CDR3 has 16 residues. This CDR3 reads CASSQSGDSRTDTQYF. CDR3 in DNA: TGTGCCAGCTCACAAAGCGGGGATTCCCGCACAGATACGCAGTATTTT. The variable domain in full, with the rest retrieved from reference TRBV18 and TRBJ2-3, is NAGVMQNPRHLVRRRGQEARLRCSPMKGHSHVYWYRQLPEEGLKFMVYLQKENIIDESGMPKERFSAEFPKEGPSILRIQQVVRGDSAAYFCASSQSGDSRTDTQYFGPGTRLTVL.

The chain joins TRBV12-5 to TRBJ1-1, with a possible D match to TRBD1 (6 bases). Between the trimmed V and J ends, which lost 7 bases and 1 base, there was a span of 13 bases. The CDR3 is 14 residues long. Germline V gene data show CDR1 as LGHNT and CDR2 as FRNRAP. DNA of the CDR3: TGTGCTAGTGCCCGGGGCAGGGGGAACACTGAAGCTTTCTTT. Translated, it gives CASARGRGNTEAFF.

The chain couples TRBV5-1 to TRBJ1-1; 7 bases agree with TRBD1. Germline CDR1 reads SGHRS; CDR2 reads YFSETQ. The J segment lost 3 bases and the V segment lost 0 bases, leaving 2 bases of the junction unmatched. The CDR3 has 14 amino acids. This CDR3 reads CASSLVRGYTEAFF. CDR3 bases: TGCGCCAGCAGCTTGGTCAGGGGGTACACTGAAGCTTTCTTT.

V usage is TRBV6-5 and J usage is TRBJ2-5, with 8 bases that match TRBD1. There are 15 residues in the CDR3. CDR1 and CDR2 from the germline V gene are MNHEY and SVGAGI. V was clipped by 6 bases and J by 1 base; unmatched bases: 7. CDR3 residues: CASSRQGITQETQYF. The CDR3 DNA follows: TGTGCCAGCAGCAGACAGGGGATCACCCAAGAGACCCAGTACTTC.